This section outlines one T cell receptor beta chain sequence together with its context. Its antigen is still unknown. Assay: immunoSEQ multiplex PCR; the TCRdb copy retains only in-frame clones and omits some. The sample lists hundreds of thousands of clones, 94% occurring once. This specimen comes from a study of T cell responses to AZD1222 COVID-19 vaccine. Study findings and constraints: Seropositive AZD1222 recipients at baseline numbered only six or seven. Unmutated regions of variants are reportedly targeted by nearly half of spike-specific TCRs.

V was clipped by 1 base and J by 2 bases, with 9 bases between them. The germline V gene encodes CDR1 LGHDT and CDR2 YNNKEL (reference sequence). CDR3 length: 14 residues. This chain uses TRBV3-1 (or the pseudogene TRBV3-2) with TRBJ2-7; D ambiguous. The sequence was obtained from an adult who received the AZD1222 COVID-19 vaccine. Here the sequenced sample was peripheral blood, taken 28 days after the second AZD1222 dose. This chain's CDR3 is CASSQGPSPYEQYF. CDR3 DNA: TGTGCCAGCAGCCAAGGCCCTTCTCCCTACGAGCAGTACTTC.